This T cell receptor (beta chain) was retrieved from a study of T cell responses to AZD1222 COVID-19 vaccine. Some clones are missing from TCRdb's copy, which holds only in-frame ones; the method was immunoSEQ multiplex PCR. The profile shows more than 140,000 clones, around 90% of them singletons. Germline loops: CDR1 SGHDT, CDR2 YYEEEE. CDR3 size: 15 residues. Trimming took 3 bases from V and 7 from J, leaving 14 bases between them. This clone was detected ten times or more. This chain uses TRBV5-6 with TRBJ1-6; maybe TRBD1 (6 bases). Sequenced here: peripheral blood, sampled on day 0 of AZD1222 vaccination. This clonotype was obtained from an adult in good health. In DNA, the CDR3 is TGTGCCAGCAGCTCCATTCCAACAGGGAATTCACCCCTCCACTTT. This encodes CASSSIPTGNSPLHF.